This T cell receptor beta chain stems from a study of glioma-infiltrating T cells after dendritic cell vaccination. Study-wide background: Patients received autologous tumor lysate-pulsed dendritic cell vaccination between 2003 and 2012.

Patients had residual fresh-frozen tumor tissue and more than two years of survival data. PBMC sampling occurred before vaccination, two weeks after the third dose, and at progression. Trimming cost V 1 base and J 0 bases; bases outside gene matches: 0. Germline V gene data show CDR1 as LGHNA and CDR2 as YNFKEQ. The CDR3 extends over 15 amino acids. Data came from immunoSEQ multiplex PCR; TCRdb stores just in-frame clones and leaves some out. This sample has some 73,000 clones; roughly four fifths occur once, and the top ten carry 2.1%. This TCR was recovered from a human donor with glioblastoma. The J gene is TRBJ1-2, the V gene TRBV4-2; 9 bases fit TRBD1. Sequenced here: blood, sampled before dendritic cell vaccination. The DNA of the CDR3 is TGTGCCAGCAGCCAAGGACAGGGGGCTAACTATGGCTACACCTTC. Protein sequence: CASSQGQGANYGYTF.